This passage covers 29 T cell receptor beta chains from one sample sequenced in a study of chemoradiotherapy in HPV16-positive cancers. The assay was immunoSEQ multiplex PCR, and TCRdb's table has in-frame clones only and misses some. Among about 12,000 clones, roughly 80% were seen once, and the ten largest hold about 1.3%. This specimen was acquired from a patient who underwent chemoradiotherapy. Receptor source: a human donor with HPV-associated anogenital cancer.

In its sample, this clone was seen a few times. The chain links TRBV14 to TRBJ1-2, with D hard to call. The CDR3 length is 15 residues. From germline, CDR1 is SGHDN and CDR2 FVKESK. V lost 1 base to trimming and J lost 2 bases, with 11 bases between them. For the CDR3, the DNA is TGTGCCAGCAGCCAAGTGAAGGGAGGGAACTATGGCTACACCTTC. Protein sequence: CASSQVKGGNYGYTF.

The J gene is TRBJ2-7, the V gene TRBV2; D tentatively reads TRBD1 or TRBD2 (5 bases each). This CDR3 is built from 12 residues. The germline V gene has CDR1 SNHLY and CDR2 FYNNEI. Deletions cut 4 bases from V and 8 bases from J, with 12 bases between. The CDR3 DNA reads as TGTGCCAGCAGTGTGGGCCGGGGCCAGCAGTACTTC. Residues: CASSVGRGQQYF. The full variable domain, its missing parts supplied by reference TRBV2 and TRBJ2-7, is EPEVTQTPSHQVTQMGQEVILRCVPISNHLYFYWYRQILGQKVEFLVSFYNNEISEKSEIFDDQFSVERPDGSNFTLKIRSTKLEDSAMYFCASSVGRGQQYFGPGTRLTVT.

This chain joins TRBV30 and TRBJ1-3; D not resolved. V was trimmed by 4 bases and J by 4 bases, leaving 11 bases between them. The CDR3 is made up of 13 amino acids. Germline values: CDR1 GTSNPN, CDR2 SVGIG (reference sequence). This chain's CDR3 is CAWTQGGGNTIYF. In nucleotides, the CDR3 is TGTGCCTGGACCCAAGGTGGCGGAAACACCATATATTTT. Looking up the rest from reference TRBV30 and TRBJ1-3 gives the full variable domain: SQTIHQWPATLVQPVGSPLSLECTVEGTSNPNLYWYRQAAGRGLQLLFYSVGIGQISSEVPQNLSASRPQDRQFILSSKKLLLSDSGFYLCAWTQGGGNTIYFGEGSWLTVV.

The rearrangement links TRBV4-1 to TRBJ1-2; 9 bases map to TRBD1. V lost 4 bases, J lost 5 bases, and 17 bases stayed unmatched. This CDR3 has 18 amino acids. Germline CDR1 is MGHRA and CDR2 is YSYEKL. The CDR3 DNA reads as TGCGCCAGCAGCCCCTTGATGGGAGACCGGGACAGGGATTATGGCTACACCTTC. This encodes CASSPLMGDRDRDYGYTF.

The chain couples TRBV21-1 to TRBJ1-6. TRBV21-1 is annotated as a pseudogene. The CDR3 spans 12 residues. CDR3 in amino acids: CASSKPRSPLHF. CDR3 DNA: TGTGCCAGCAGCAAGCCCCGTTCACCCCTCCACTTT.

The chain employs TRBV6-1 and TRBJ1-3; no clear D. Per germline, CDR1 MNHNS and CDR2 SASEGT. The CDR3 contains 16 residues. The germline V and J ends were trimmed by 4 bases and 4 bases, with 17 bases remaining between them. As DNA, the CDR3 is TGTGCCAGCAGTGCGGGCCCCGAAACGGGCGGAAACACCATATATTTT. It codes for CASSAGPETGGNTIYF.

The chain carries TRBV30 and TRBJ1-5; D unresolved. Germline V gene data show CDR1 as GTSNPN and CDR2 as SVGIG (reference sequence). The CDR3 sequence is 13 residues long. Deletions cut 0 bases from V and 6 bases from J, with 9 bases between. CDR3 amino acids: CAWSVTGSQPQHF. The CDR3 region has the DNA TGTGCCTGGAGTGTAACGGGGTCTCAGCCCCAGCATTTT.

This chain joins TRBV10-3 and TRBJ2-3; the match to TRBD2 covers 9 bases. Looked up from germline, CDR1 is ENHRY and CDR2 is SYGVKD. V shed 2 bases, J shed 4 bases, and the junction held 7 bases outside the gene matches. This CDR3 region has 16 residues. The CDR3 DNA reads as TGTGCCATCAGTGAGGGGGGACTAGCAGGGGCAGATACGCAGTATTTT. Translation: CAISEGGLAGADTQYF.

The rearrangement uses TRBV25-1 and TRBJ2-7; tentative D call: TRBD1 (6 bases). Per the germline V gene, CDR1 is MGHDK and CDR2 is SYGVNS. This CDR3 has 14 residues. V gave up 3 bases and J gave up 2 bases, with 11 bases separating them. The CDR3 DNA sequence: TGTGCCAGCAGTGATACGGACAGTCCCTACGAGCAGTACTTC. Translation: CASSDTDSPYEQYF.

The rearrangement uses TRBV30 and TRBJ1-2, with D perhaps TRBD1 (5 bases). CDR3 length: 15 residues. Germline CDR1 and CDR2: GTSNPN and SVGIG (reference sequence). V was cut by 0 bases and J by 5 bases, with 16 bases left in between. The CDR3: CAWSVGEETGYGYTF. The CDR3 coding sequence is TGTGCCTGGAGTGTAGGGGAGGAAACGGGGTATGGCTACACCTTC.

The sample holds one count of this clone. The chain joins TRBV7-2 to TRBJ1-1; D gene uncertain. Germline V lookup: CDR1 SGHTA, CDR2 FQGNSA. V gave up 1 base and J gave up 1 base, with 4 bases separating them. The CDR3 extends over 13 amino acids. The CDR3 here is CASSLGQNTEAFF. CDR3 coding DNA: TGTGCCAGCAGCTTAGGGCAGAACACTGAAGCTTTCTTT.

The V call is TRBV19, the J call TRBJ2-6, with 9 positions matching TRBD1. Trimming took 4 bases from V and 13 from J; bases not matched to a gene: 8. Germline V CDR1 and CDR2: LNHDA, SQIVND (reference sequence). The CDR3 is 14 residues long. DNA for the CDR3: TGTGCCAGTAGTACCGGGACAGGGTTCAGGGTCCTGACTTTC. It codes for CASSTGTGFRVLTF.

The rearrangement links TRBV10-3 to TRBJ2-7, with 7 bases fitting TRBD2. J was trimmed by 1 base and V by 6 bases; bases with no gene match: 6. There are 14 residues in the CDR3. The germline V gene encodes CDR1 ENHRY and CDR2 SYGVKD. Written as DNA, the CDR3 is TGTGCCATCAGGGGGGGGGACGGTTCCTACGAGCAGTACTTC. Residues: CAIRGGDGSYEQYF.

This clone was found a few times. The chain combines TRBV6-1 with TRBJ1-5; possible D gene TRBD1, 5 bases. The CDR3 is 16 residues long. The V gene lost 0 bases and the J gene lost 9 bases, with 18 bases spanning the gap. Germline-derived CDR1 and CDR2 are MNHNS and SASEGT. CDR3 nucleotides: TGTGCCAGCAGTGAAGCGTCACAACAGGCTGTATGGCCCCAGCATTTT. Translation gives CASSEASQQAVWPQHF.

CDR3 in amino acids: CATRGNRAMNTEAFF. CDR3 in DNA: TGTGCCACCAGAGGGAACAGGGCCATGAACACTGAAGCTTTCTTT. This chain links TRBV2 with TRBJ1-1, with D possibly TRBD1 on 6 matching bases. Between the trimmed V and J ends, which lost 10 bases and 0 bases, there was a span of 18 bases. The CDR3 is 15 residues long. Germline values: CDR1 SNHLY, CDR2 FYNNEI.

The CDR3 coding sequence is TGCGCCAGCCAAGGATGGGCAGGGATCACCGGGGAGCTGTTTTTT. Translation: CASQGWAGITGELFF. The gene calls are TRBV5-1 and TRBJ2-2; a weak D match, TRBD1 (5 bases). Trimming removed 7 bases at V and 4 bases at J, with 17 bases between. Germline V gene sequence: CDR1 SGHRS, CDR2 YFSETQ. The CDR3 has 15 residues.

The V and J genes are TRBV19 and TRBJ2-7, with D tentatively TRBD2 (6 bases). The CDR3 is 13 amino acids. V was cut by 3 bases and J by 3 bases, with 9 bases left in between. From germline, CDR1 is LNHDA and CDR2 SQIVND (reference sequence). In DNA, the CDR3 is TGTGCCAGTAGTATCCGGGGGATCTACGAGCAGTACTTC. This translates into CASSIRGIYEQYF.

This clone was detected a few times. The chain recombines TRBV5-1 with TRBJ1-2; TRBD1 is a possible D gene (5 bases). CDR1 is SGHRS and CDR2 is YFSETQ in the germline V gene. Trimming left V 6 bases short and J 0 bases short, with 15 bases between. The length of the CDR3 is 15 residues. In nucleotides, the CDR3 is TGCGCCAGCAACCCCGGGACCCAAGCTAACTATGGCTACACCTTC. Its translation: CASNPGTQANYGYTF. The variable domain in full, completed from reference TRBV5-1 and TRBJ1-2, reads KAGVTQTPRYLIKTRGQQVTLSCSPISGHRSVSWYQQTPGQGLQFLFEYFSETQRNKGNFPGRFSGRQFSNSRSEMNVSTLELGDSALYLCASNPGTQANYGYTFGSGTRLTVV.

This clone was recorded a few times. This chain's CDR3 is CASSPGQGAQGANVLTF. CDR3 DNA: TGTGCCAGCAGCCCAGGACAGGGGGCCCAGGGGGCCAACGTCCTGACTTTC. V and J are TRBV27 and TRBJ2-6; 11 bases are a match to TRBD1. Germline loops: CDR1 MNHEY, CDR2 SMNVEV (reference sequence). Trimming at V came to 6 bases and at J to 4 bases, leaving 8 bases not matched to a gene. The CDR3 has 17 amino acids.

The chain joins TRBV7-2 to TRBJ2-2, with TRBD2 as a possible D gene (7 bases). V was trimmed by 4 bases and J by 0 bases, leaving 12 bases between them. From germline, CDR1 is SGHTA and CDR2 FQGNSA. CDR3 length: 16 amino acids. The CDR3 bases are TGTGCCAGCAGCTCGCGGCGGGGGCCGAACACCGGGGAGCTGTTTTTT. Amino acid sequence: CASSSRRGPNTGELFF.

V is TRBV7-9 and J is TRBJ2-7, with D uncertain. V was clipped by 0 bases and J by 2 bases, with 2 bases between them. CDR3 length equals 12 residues. Germline CDR1 is SEHNR and CDR2 is FQNEAQ (reference sequence). The CDR3 reads CASSLATYEQYF. The DNA of the CDR3 is TGTGCCAGCAGCTTAGCCACCTACGAGCAGTACTTC.

The rearrangement joins TRBV7-9 to TRBJ1-4; TRBD1 might be the D (6 bases). Looked up from germline, CDR1 is SEHNR and CDR2 is FQNEAQ (reference sequence). Between the trimmed V and J ends, which lost 3 bases and 7 bases, there was a span of 12 bases. CDR3 size: 14 residues. The CDR3 loop is CASSFIQGGEKLFF. The CDR3 bases are TGTGCCAGCAGCTTCATACAGGGAGGTGAAAAACTGTTTTTT. Drawing the rest from reference TRBV7-9 and TRBJ1-4, the complete variable domain is DTGVSQNPRHKITKRGQNVTFRCDPISEHNRLYWYRQTLGQGPEFLTYFQNEAQLEKSRLLSDRFSAERPKGSFSTLEIQRTEQGDSAMYLCASSFIQGGEKLFFGSGTQLSVL.

The chain carries TRBV5-4 and TRBJ2-3; TRBD2 matches 13 bases. The CDR3 sequence is 16 residues long. V shed 2 bases and J 4 bases; nucleotides not matched to a gene: 4. The germline V gene has CDR1 SGHNT and CDR2 YYREEE (reference sequence). This chain's CDR3 is CASSLWTSGGPDTQYF. The DNA for the CDR3 is TGTGCCAGCAGCTTATGGACTAGCGGGGGTCCAGATACGCAGTATTTT.

The CDR3 DNA is TGTGCCAGCAGCGTGGGGGTATTTCAGACACACACGACAGCTTTCTTT. Protein: CASSVGVFQTHTTAFF. This sequence joins TRBV9 and TRBJ1-1, with TRBD1 as a possible D gene (5 bases). Looked up from germline, CDR1 is SGDLS and CDR2 is YYNGEE. The V and J ends lost 2 bases and 10 bases respectively, with 24 bases between them. The CDR3 sequence is 16 residues long. Full variable domain (remainder filled in from reference TRBV9 and TRBJ1-1): DSGVTQTPKHLITATGQRVTLRCSPRSGDLSVYWYQQSLDQGLQFLIQYYNGEERAKGNILERFSAQQFPDLHSELNLSSLELGDSALYFCASSVGVFQTHTTAFFGQGTRLTVV.

This chain links TRBV5-1 with TRBJ1-1; D not certain. The V and J ends lost 0 bases and 2 bases respectively, with 8 bases between them. Germline-derived CDR1 and CDR2 are SGHRS and YFSETQ. There are 14 residues in the CDR3. This CDR3 is CASSLVALNTEAFF. For the CDR3, the DNA is TGCGCCAGCAGCTTGGTGGCTCTCAACACTGAAGCTTTCTTT.

In its sample, this clone was seen a few times. The rearrangement uses TRBV18 and TRBJ1-1; the D gene is possibly TRBD1 (6 bases). The CDR3 is 13 residues long. Trimming pared 4 bases from V and 1 base from J, leaving 7 bases between. CDR1 KGHSH and CDR2 LQKENI come from the germline V gene. DNA for the CDR3: TGTGCCAGCTCACTGGGACAGAACACTGAAGCTTTCTTT. Amino acids: CASSLGQNTEAFF.

This clone was observed a handful of times. The chain uses TRBV5-6 and TRBJ1-2, with 11 positions matching TRBD1. V lost 3 bases, J lost 7 bases, and 5 bases stayed unmatched. The CDR3 loop spans 14 amino acids. CDR1 SGHDT and CDR2 YYEEEE come from the germline V gene. CDR3 protein: CASSSGTGGIGYTF. The CDR3 coding sequence is TGTGCCAGCAGCTCGGGGACAGGGGGAATTGGCTACACCTTC.

This clone showed up just once. The rearrangement joins TRBV27 to TRBJ2-7; D unresolved. Germline CDR1 and CDR2: MNHEY and SMNVEV (reference sequence). The CDR3 length is 9 residues. V lost 9 bases and J lost 6, with 6 bases in between. The CDR3 sequence: CARPGEQYF. In DNA, the CDR3 is TGTGCCAGGCCGGGCGAGCAGTACTTC.

V and J are TRBV9 and TRBJ1-2; no clear D gene. V shed 4 bases and J shed 8 bases, with 24 bases lying between them. The V gene's germline CDR1 is SGDLS and CDR2 YYNGEE. This CDR3 is 16 amino acids long. CDR3 amino acids: CASSPQPPGSLTGYTF. CDR3 nucleotide sequence: TGTGCCAGCAGCCCCCAGCCACCGGGATCTTTAACCGGCTACACCTTC.